A single sample is the source of the 29 T cell receptor beta chains below, sequenced in a study of shared T cell receptors in the human thymus. Sequencing was performed with immunoSEQ multiplex PCR; in TCRdb, only in-frame clones are kept and a portion is missing. The sample contains 700,000 or so clones, around 85% of which appear only once. These data also formed part of another study, on human thymus T cells.

The sequencing sample was made of thymocytes. Source of these receptors: a girl less than two years old with a congenital heart defect.

V is TRBV15 and J is TRBJ2-5; 8 nucleotides line up with TRBD2. V was pared by 7 bases and J by 5 bases, with 12 bases of the junction left unmatched. The CDR3 runs to 15 residues. CDR1 LNHNV and CDR2 YYDKDF come from the germline V gene (reference sequence). CDR3 nucleotide sequence: TGTGCCACCACCCCGGGGAGCGGGGGTCAGGAGACCCAGTACTTC. Translating gives CATTPGSGGQETQYF.

The chain uses TRBV10-3 and TRBJ1-5; D is uncertain. Germline V gene sequence: CDR1 ENHRY, CDR2 SYGVKD. Trimming left V 8 bases short and J 4 bases short, with 12 bases between. The CDR3 length is 13 residues. CDR3 DNA sequence: TGTGCCATCCGAGGTCGGAAAAATCAGCCCCAGCATTTT. As protein: CAIRGRKNQPQHF.

The CDR3 is CASSDKTVIGGLNTEAFF. CDR3 coding DNA: TGTGCCAGCAGCGATAAGACCGTAATCGGCGGGTTGAACACTGAAGCTTTCTTT. The chain uses TRBV5-6 and TRBJ1-1; D is ambiguous. From germline, CDR1 is SGHDT and CDR2 YYEEEE. The CDR3 covers 18 residues. Between the trimmed V and J ends, which lost 4 bases and 0 bases, there was a span of 22 bases.

In DNA, the CDR3 is TGTGCCAGCACGCCTGTCTTAGAGGGGGGGAAAGCATACAATGAGCAGTTCTTC. This codes for CASTPVLEGGKAYNEQFF. V is TRBV7-6 and J is TRBJ2-1; D possibly corresponds to TRBD2 (7 bases). Germline V gene data show CDR1 as SGHVS and CDR2 as FNYEAQ. The CDR3 length is 18 residues. With 7 bases removed from V and 4 bases from J, the gap between germline ends came to 26 bases. Variable domain in full (rest from reference TRBV7-6 and TRBJ2-1): GAGVSQSPRYKVTKRGQDVALRCDPISGHVSLYWYRQALGQGPEFLTYFNYEAQQDKSGLPNDRFSAERPEGSISTLTIQRTEQRDSAMYRCASTPVLEGGKAYNEQFFGPGTRLTVL.

This chain joins TRBV7-9 and TRBJ1-2, with no clear D. This CDR3 contains 14 residues. Germline lookup yields CDR1 SEHNR and CDR2 FQNEAQ (reference sequence). The ends were cut back, 3 bases at V and 4 bases at J, with 12 bases in the middle. CDR3 sequence (DNA): TGTGCCAGCAGCTTTTCTGGAGTACTCTATGGCTACACCTTC. It translates to CASSFSGVLYGYTF.

A few counts support this clone. This same CDR3 is encoded by further DNA sequences in the sample. The chain employs TRBV4-1 and TRBJ2-1, with a weak D call TRBD2 (5 bases). This CDR3 has 14 amino acids. Germline V lookup: CDR1 MGHRA, CDR2 YSYEKL. Trimming pared 1 base from V and 8 bases from J, leaving 12 bases between. The CDR3, as DNA: TGCGCCAGCAGCCAAGGGGGAGTGAGGTATGAGCAGTTCTTC. It encodes CASSQGGVRYEQFF.

For the CDR3, the DNA is TGTGCCAGCAGTCCAGGGCGGGGGCCCCCAAACTCCTACAATGAGCAGTTCTTC. Translation: CASSPGRGPPNSYNEQFF. V usage is TRBV28 and J usage is TRBJ2-1; possibly TRBD2 for D (7 bases). Trimming removed 5 bases from V and 0 bases from J, with 20 bases in between. The V gene's germline CDR1 is MDHEN and CDR2 SYDVKM. The CDR3 length is 18 residues.

This rearrangement joins TRBV10-3 to TRBJ1-3; perhaps TRBD1 as D (6 bases). V shed 6 bases and J shed 2 bases, with 8 bases lying between them. Germline assignment: CDR1 ENHRY and CDR2 SYGVKD. The CDR3 covers 13 residues. As DNA, the CDR3 is TGTGCCATCAGACAGGGAACTGGAAACACCATATATTTT. Encoded protein: CAIRQGTGNTIYF.

The rearrangement uses TRBV4-3 and TRBJ1-1; D is unclear. The germline CDR1 and CDR2 sequences are LGHNA and YSLEER. V lost 8 bases to trimming and J lost 5 bases, with 9 bases between them. CDR3 length: 11 amino acids. Written as DNA, the CDR3 is TGCGCCAGCTCTTCGGTAACTGAAGCTTTCTTT. This encodes CASSSVTEAFF.

The rearrangement joins TRBV7-8 to TRBJ2-7; possible D gene TRBD2, 6 bases. The CDR3 loop spans 14 amino acids. CDR1 and CDR2 (germline): SGHVS, FQNEAQ. V was pared by 5 bases and J by 1 base, with 12 bases between. In DNA, the CDR3 is TGTGCCAGCAGCCCCCTGGAGGGGTCCTACGAGCAGTACTTC. Translated: CASSPLEGSYEQYF.

This clone was detected once. V and J are TRBV5-4 and TRBJ2-1; D unresolved. Per germline, CDR1 SGHNT and CDR2 YYREEE (reference sequence). This CDR3 contains 15 residues. V was trimmed by 0 bases and J by 7 bases, leaving 14 bases between them. CDR3 sequence reads: CASSLGALVGNEQFF. As DNA, the CDR3 is TGTGCCAGCAGCTTGGGAGCTCTAGTCGGGAATGAGCAGTTCTTC.

In its sample, this clone was seen a few times. V and J are TRBV5-5 and TRBJ2-7, with TRBD2 as a possible D gene (5 bases). V was pared by 2 bases and J by 2 bases, with 11 bases between. The CDR3 contains 14 residues. The germline V gene encodes CDR1 SGHKS and CDR2 YYEKEE (reference sequence). CDR3 sequence reads: CASSFRGSTYEQYF. The CDR3 DNA reads as TGTGCCAGCAGCTTCAGAGGGAGTACCTACGAGCAGTACTTC.

J is TRBJ2-7 and V is TRBV28, with 9 bases fitting TRBD1. The CDR3 covers 15 residues. Germline lookup yields CDR1 MDHEN and CDR2 SYDVKM. J lost 5 bases, V lost 6 bases, and 11 bases had no gene match. The CDR3 here is CASSPQGDRENEQYF. As DNA, the CDR3 is TGTGCCAGCAGCCCTCAGGGGGACAGGGAAAACGAGCAGTACTTC.

As to this clone: The sample carries other DNA sequences with the same CDR3. The V call is TRBV5-1, the J call TRBJ1-6; 7 bases map to TRBD1. This CDR3 has 18 residues. Trimming removed 0 bases from V and 0 bases from J; junction bases left unmatched: 6. Germline-derived CDR1 and CDR2 are SGHRS and YFSETQ. The CDR3 protein is CASSLGGQPSSYNSPLHF. The CDR3 region has the DNA TGCGCCAGCAGCTTGGGGGGACAGCCCAGCTCCTATAATTCACCCCTCCACTTT.

The J gene is TRBJ1-1, the V gene TRBV5-8; a possible D gene is TRBD1 (5 bases). The CDR3 runs 14 residues. Germline assignment: CDR1 SGHTS and CDR2 YDEGEE. V was trimmed by 1 base and J by 5 bases, leaving 12 bases between them. CDR3 DNA sequence: TGTGCCAGCAGCTTGAACCAGTCAGGGACTGAAGCTTTCTTT. It codes for CASSLNQSGTEAFF.

The J gene is TRBJ1-5, the V gene TRBV7-9; 9 nucleotides line up with TRBD1. With 5 bases clipped from V and 7 bases from J, the junction kept 15 bases outside the gene matches. Per the germline V gene, CDR1 is SEHNR and CDR2 is FQNEAQ (reference sequence). CDR3 length: 17 residues. In DNA form, the CDR3 reads TGTGCCAGCAGCGGGCAGGGGACAGGGACGGTCGGCCAGCCCCAGCATTTT. This sequence encodes CASSGQGTGTVGQPQHF. Full variable domain (remainder filled in from reference TRBV7-9 and TRBJ1-5): DTGVSQNPRHKITKRGQNVTFRCDPISEHNRLYWYRQTLGQGPEFLTYFQNEAQLEKSRLLSDRFSAERPKGSFSTLEIQRTEQGDSAMYLCASSGQGTGTVGQPQHFGDGTRLSIL.

V usage is TRBV5-8 and J usage is TRBJ1-1; 8 bases match TRBD1. V lost 0 bases and J lost 11; bases outside the gene matches: 3. This CDR3 is 12 amino acids long. Germline CDR1 reads SGHTS; CDR2 reads YDEGEE. DNA of the CDR3: TGTGCCAGCAGCTTGGGGTGGGACAGGGCTTTCTTT. It translates to CASSLGWDRAFF.

J is TRBJ2-5 and V is TRBV27; 7 bases are shared with TRBD1. The V and J ends lost 2 bases and 2 bases, in that order; junction bases with no gene match: 2. Germline V gene lookup returns CDR1 MNHEY and CDR2 SMNVEV (reference sequence). The length of the CDR3 is 14 residues. The CDR3 nucleotides read TGTGCCAGCAGTTTAGCCAGGGGGCAAGAGACCCAGTACTTC. As protein: CASSLARGQETQYF.

The chain carries TRBV4-1 and TRBJ2-3, with 9 bases lining up with TRBD1. The CDR3 consists of 18 residues. The trim removed 4 bases at V and 4 bases at J, leaving 15 bases unmatched. Per the germline V gene, CDR1 is MGHRA and CDR2 is YSYEKL. The CDR3 spells CASSRAQLGQGSADTQYF. The CDR3 nucleotides read TGCGCCAGCAGCCGAGCCCAGTTGGGACAGGGTTCCGCAGATACGCAGTATTTT.

The chain couples TRBV5-8 to TRBJ1-2; D perhaps matches TRBD1 (5 bases). This CDR3 is 14 amino acids long. V shed 5 bases and J shed 3 bases, with 14 bases lying between them. Germline V gene sequence: CDR1 SGHTS, CDR2 YDEGEE. Here the CDR3 reads CASSTTESDYGYTF. The CDR3 coding sequence is TGTGCCAGCAGTACGACAGAGTCCGACTATGGCTACACCTTC.

This rearrangement joins TRBV30 to TRBJ2-1, with unresolved D. V was clipped by 3 bases and J by 5 bases, with 20 bases between them. CDR1 and CDR2 from the germline V gene are GTSNPN and SVGIG (reference sequence). The CDR3 consists of 16 residues. CDR3 loop: CAWSSQVGTYDNEQFF. The CDR3, as DNA: TGTGCCTGGAGCTCCCAGGTCGGTACCTATGACAATGAGCAGTTCTTC.

The chain is built from TRBV10-2 and TRBJ1-2; TRBD1 matches 12 bases. Looked up from germline, CDR1 is WSHSY and CDR2 is SAAADI. J gave up 7 bases and V 3 bases, and 12 bases lay outside the gene matches. The CDR3 runs 17 residues. The chain's CDR3 is CASSEVWDRGRLRGYTF. In nucleotides, the CDR3 is TGCGCCAGCAGTGAAGTTTGGGACAGGGGGCGCCTACGTGGCTACACCTTC.

A few counts support this clone. The rearrangement joins TRBV6-5 to TRBJ2-1; D unresolved. V lost 6 bases to trimming and J lost 7 bases, with 7 bases between them. Germline V gene sequence: CDR1 MNHEY, CDR2 SVGAGI. The CDR3 is made up of 11 amino acids. The CDR3 sequence: CASRASNEQFF. In DNA, the CDR3 is TGTGCCAGCAGGGCATCGAATGAGCAGTTCTTC.

The chain couples TRBV27 to TRBJ1-2; 9 bases agree with TRBD1. The germline CDR1 and CDR2 sequences are MNHEY and SMNVEV (reference sequence). The CDR3 has 18 residues. J gave up 5 bases and V 4 bases, and 17 bases lay outside the gene matches. CDR3 protein: CASSSGKTGGVSRYGYTF. The CDR3 region has the DNA TGTGCCAGCAGTTCCGGGAAGACAGGGGGAGTATCTAGGTATGGCTACACCTTC.

This rearrangement joins TRBV9 to TRBJ1-2; D is uncertain. The CDR3 runs 13 residues. V was shortened by 6 bases and J by 8 bases, with 17 bases between the two germline ends. Germline values: CDR1 SGDLS, CDR2 YYNGEE. Written as DNA, the CDR3 is TGTGCCAGCACAACCCGGGCCTCGGGGGGCTACACCTTC. It is translated as CASTTRASGGYTF.

This chain links TRBV10-1 with TRBJ1-3, with a possible D match to TRBD1 (5 bases). V was shortened by 0 bases and J by 0 bases, with 18 bases between the two germline ends. This CDR3 has 19 residues. Germline-derived CDR1 and CDR2 are WNHNN and SYGVQD (reference sequence). CDR3 nucleotides: TGCGCCAGCAGTGAGTCGGACATTAATACTCGAGGCTCTGGAAACACCATATATTTT. Protein product: CASSESDINTRGSGNTIYF.

The chain is built from TRBV6-1 and TRBJ1-2, with D possibly TRBD1 on 5 matching bases. Trimming stripped 1 base from V and 9 bases from J, with 30 bases between. CDR1 and CDR2 from the germline V gene are MNHNS and SASEGT. The CDR3 covers 19 residues. The CDR3 bases are TGTGCCAGCAGTGAAGTATGTAGCAAAAACCGCAAGGACACCGATAGCTACACCTTC. This sequence encodes CASSEVCSKNRKDTDSYTF.

The chain couples TRBV7-2 to TRBJ2-7; D remains unclear. CDR1 is SGHTA, CDR2 FQGNSA, per germline. The V end lost 5 bases, the J end lost 4 bases, and 9 bases lay between the germline ends. The CDR3 covers 12 residues. CDR3 in amino acids: CASSTPKYEQYF. As DNA, the CDR3 is TGTGCCAGCAGCACTCCAAAATACGAGCAGTACTTC. The full variable domain, rest sourced from reference TRBV7-2 and TRBJ2-7, is GAGVSQSPSNKVTEKGKDVELRCDPISGHTALYWYRQSLGQGLEFLIYFQGNSAPDKSGLPSDRFSAERTGGSVSTLTIQRTQQEDSAVYLCASSTPKYEQYFGPGTRLTVT.

This chain joins TRBV5-1 and TRBJ2-7; 7 nucleotides match TRBD2. Trimming removed 4 bases from V and 2 bases from J; junction bases left unmatched: 15. CDR1 and CDR2 from the germline V gene are SGHRS and YFSETQ. The length of the CDR3 is 17 residues. CDR3 DNA sequence: TGCGCCAGCAGCGAGAGGGATAAAACGGGGGGACCCTACGAGCAGTACTTC. It translates to CASSERDKTGGPYEQYF.